Each of the 21 T cell receptor beta chains below was sequenced from the same sample in a study of CD8+ T cells in alopecia areata. TCR sequencing used cDNA made by reverse transcription of extracted RNA. Some clones are missing from TCRdb's copy, which holds only in-frame ones; the method was immunoSEQ multiplex PCR. This sample has 110,000 or so clones; 30% to 40% occur once, and the top ten carry 3.1%. The sequencing input was CD4+ T cells sorted from blood. All receptors derive from a human donor with alopecia areata.

This clone was counted only a few times. The chain joins TRBV28 to TRBJ2-7; possible D gene TRBD1, 5 bases. The length of the CDR3 is 13 residues. Germline lookup yields CDR1 MDHEN and CDR2 SYDVKM. V lost 3 bases, J lost 3 bases, and 9 bases lay in between. CDR3 protein: CASSFRQSYEQYF. The CDR3 DNA reads as TGTGCCAGCAGTTTCCGACAGAGCTACGAGCAGTACTTC.

The chain combines TRBV29-1 with TRBJ2-5; 11 nucleotides align to TRBD2. Per the germline V gene, CDR1 is SQVTM and CDR2 is ANQGSEA. This CDR3 is built from 14 residues. The CDR3 DNA sequence: TGCAGTGCAACCGGGACTAGCGGCCAAGAGACCCAGTACTTC. This gives the protein CSATGTSGQETQYF.

The V gene is TRBV4-1, the J gene TRBJ2-4, with D perhaps TRBD2 (5 bases). CDR1 MGHRA and CDR2 YSYEKL come from the germline V gene. The CDR3 has 14 residues. The ends were cut back, 3 bases at V and 5 bases at J, with 11 bases in the middle. Here the CDR3 reads CASSHPTGENIQYF. The CDR3 DNA follows: TGCGCCAGCAGCCACCCTACCGGGGAAAACATTCAGTACTTC.

This clone showed up just once. The chain links TRBV5-6 to TRBJ2-5; tentative D call: TRBD2 (7 bases). The CDR3 consists of 16 residues. The germline CDR1 and CDR2 sequences are SGHDT and YYEEEE. V was cut by 4 bases and J by 2 bases, with 18 bases left in between. In DNA, the CDR3 is TGTGCCAGCAGCCTGCGTCGGGGGGCGCGGCAAGAGACCCAGTACTTC. This sequence encodes CASSLRRGARQETQYF.

V is TRBV14 and J is TRBJ1-2; a possible D gene is TRBD1 (5 bases). Germline CDR1 SGHDN, CDR2 FVKESK. Trimming took off 5 bases at V and 4 bases at J, with 14 bases between the two ends. The CDR3 spans 14 residues. The CDR3, as DNA: TGTGCCAGCAGCGAGGCAGGGCCGGGCTATGGCTACACCTTC. Encoded protein: CASSEAGPGYGYTF.

The V and J genes are TRBV23-1 and TRBJ2-5; 11 bases are a match to TRBD2. TRBV23-1 carries the ORF label, with uncertain function. With 7 bases clipped from V and 3 bases from J, the junction kept 13 bases outside the gene matches. The CDR3 runs 17 residues. CDR3 coding DNA: TGCGCCAGCAAAATAACAACTAGCGGGAGAAGAAAAGAGACCCAGTACTTC. This encodes CASKITTSGRRKETQYF.

This clone was observed a handful of times. The rearrangement links TRBV12-5 to TRBJ2-3; unclear D gene. This CDR3 is 16 amino acids long. Trimming removed 0 bases at V and 4 bases at J, with 14 bases between. From germline, CDR1 is LGHNT and CDR2 FRNRAP. The CDR3 loop is CASGLVAGPFPDTQYF. The CDR3 coding sequence is TGTGCTAGTGGTTTGGTAGCCGGCCCCTTCCCAGATACGCAGTATTTT.

V is TRBV4-2 and J is TRBJ2-1, with 10 bases lining up with TRBD2. The germline CDR1 and CDR2 sequences are LGHNA and YNFKEQ. This CDR3 is 17 amino acids long. V dropped 1 base and J dropped 2; count of bases not matched to a gene: 5. CDR3 nucleotide sequence: TGTGCCAGCAGCCAAGCTGCTAGCGGGGGCGCCTACAATGAGCAGTTCTTC. Its translation: CASSQAASGGAYNEQFF.

The chain has TRBV11-2 and TRBJ2-3; D is unclear. Trimming removed 5 bases at V and 2 bases at J, with 14 bases between. This CDR3 spans 15 amino acids. Germline V lookup: CDR1 SGHAT, CDR2 FQNNGV. The CDR3: CASSRRRANTDTQYF. The CDR3, as DNA: TGTGCCAGCAGCCGCAGACGGGCTAACACAGATACGCAGTATTTT.

The V call is TRBV6-6, the J call TRBJ1-5; D remains ambiguous. From germline, CDR1 is MNHNY and CDR2 SVGAGI (reference sequence). The CDR3 totals 14 residues. V was trimmed by 5 bases and J by 4 bases, leaving 12 bases between them. This CDR3 is CASSNGNRNQPQHF. DNA for the CDR3: TGTGCCAGCAGTAACGGTAACAGAAATCAGCCCCAGCATTTT.

This clone was counted a few times. The chain employs TRBV6-6 and TRBJ1-2, with TRBD1 matching 9 bases. There are 14 residues in the CDR3. V gave up 4 bases and J gave up 8 bases; unmatched junction bases: 8. Germline V gene data show CDR1 as MNHNY and CDR2 as SVGAGI (reference sequence). The CDR3 region is CASSSRDRAGGYTF. CDR3 DNA sequence: TGTGCCAGCAGTTCCCGGGACAGGGCCGGAGGCTACACCTTC.

The CDR3 sequence: CAWSDSLVTEAFF. DNA for the CDR3: TGTGCCTGGAGTGACAGTTTGGTCACTGAAGCTTTCTTT. The chain carries TRBV30 and TRBJ1-1; no clear D. The CDR3 is 13 amino acids. CDR1 GTSNPN and CDR2 SVGIG come from the germline V gene (reference sequence). The germline V and J ends were trimmed by 1 base and 4 bases, with 10 bases remaining between them.

This sequence joins TRBV5-1 and TRBJ2-7; 8 positions agree with TRBD1. This CDR3 contains 15 residues. Germline V gene data show CDR1 as SGHRS and CDR2 as YFSETQ. Losses at the gene ends were 4 bases for V and 2 bases for J; bases not matched to a gene: 8. The CDR3 bases are TGCGCCAGCAGCCCTCGACAGGGGTCTACCTACGAGCAGTACTTC. This encodes CASSPRQGSTYEQYF.

This clone was picked up a small number of times. The chain recombines TRBV20-1 with TRBJ2-4, with D possibly matching TRBD2 (5 bases). The germline V gene has CDR1 DFQATT and CDR2 SNEGSKA (reference sequence). V was trimmed by 6 bases and J by 9 bases, leaving 12 bases between them. The CDR3 extends over 11 amino acids. The CDR3 DNA sequence: TGCAGTGCCCTCCCGGGAAGCATTCAGTACTTC. Its protein product is CSALPGSIQYF.

This clone was detected a few times. Written as DNA, the CDR3 is TGTGCCGCGCGTGCGGGGGAGGGCACCGGGGAGCTGTTTTTT. This gives the protein CAARAGEGTGELFF. The chain has TRBV6-6 and TRBJ2-2, with 7 bases lining up with TRBD2. CDR1 MNHNY and CDR2 SVGAGI come from the germline V gene (reference sequence). V lost 11 bases, J lost 4 bases, and 10 bases stayed unmatched. The CDR3 runs to 14 residues.

The rearrangement links TRBV30 to TRBJ2-6, with D perhaps TRBD2 (5 bases). The V gene's germline CDR1 is GTSNPN and CDR2 SVGIG (reference sequence). The V end was cut by 4 bases, the J end by 0 bases, with 13 bases between. This CDR3 region has 16 residues. The CDR3 nucleotides read TGTGCCTGGAACCGGAGGCACCCCTCTGGGGCCAACGTCCTGACTTTC. This codes for CAWNRRHPSGANVLTF.

The CDR3: CASSLFDTWFLDEQYF. The DNA for the CDR3 is TGTGCCAGCAGCTTATTCGACACCTGGTTTTTGGACGAGCAGTACTTC. V and J are TRBV7-9 and TRBJ2-7; D call uncertain. The CDR3 runs to 16 residues. Germline CDR1 reads SEHNR; CDR2 reads FQNEAQ (reference sequence). With 2 bases removed from V and 5 bases from J, the gap between germline ends came to 19 bases.

This clone was seen a single time. The V and J genes are TRBV7-3 and TRBJ1-2, with 7 bases identical to TRBD1. The CDR3 is 15 amino acids. V lost 5 bases to trimming and J lost 0 bases; unmatched junction nucleotides: 6. Germline V gene lookup returns CDR1 SGHTA and CDR2 FQGTGA. This CDR3 is CASSPGQLANYGYTF. CDR3 in DNA: TGTGCCAGCAGCCCGGGACAGTTAGCTAACTATGGCTACACCTTC.

This clone has more than one count but fewer than ten. The chain is built from TRBV28 and TRBJ1-2, with 7 bases matching TRBD1. Unmatched junction bases numbered 8, after V lost 4 bases and J lost 6 bases. The germline V gene has CDR1 MDHEN and CDR2 SYDVKM. CDR3 length equals 14 residues. Written as DNA, the CDR3 is TGTGCCAGCAGTTCCCTAAACAGGGGTAATGGCTACACCTTC. Its translation is CASSSLNRGNGYTF.

In this sample, this clone turned up a few times. The chain uses TRBV5-1 and TRBJ2-7, with D tentatively TRBD1 (6 bases). Trimming removed 0 bases at V and 3 bases at J, with 10 bases between. The CDR3 contains 14 residues. CDR1 is SGHRS and CDR2 is YFSETQ in the germline V gene. CDR3 DNA sequence: TGCGCCAGCAGCTTGGGGACAGCCAGCTACGAGCAGTACTTC. This encodes CASSLGTASYEQYF.

The rearrangement uses TRBV29-1 and TRBJ1-4, with unresolved D. Trimming shortened V by 6 bases and J by 6 bases, and 17 bases separated the two germline ends. Germline V gene data show CDR1 as SQVTM and CDR2 as ANQGSEA. The CDR3 has 14 residues. CDR3 coding DNA: TGCAGCGTCCAGGTCGACCCCCTTGATGAAAAACTGTTTTTT. Residues: CSVQVDPLDEKLFF.